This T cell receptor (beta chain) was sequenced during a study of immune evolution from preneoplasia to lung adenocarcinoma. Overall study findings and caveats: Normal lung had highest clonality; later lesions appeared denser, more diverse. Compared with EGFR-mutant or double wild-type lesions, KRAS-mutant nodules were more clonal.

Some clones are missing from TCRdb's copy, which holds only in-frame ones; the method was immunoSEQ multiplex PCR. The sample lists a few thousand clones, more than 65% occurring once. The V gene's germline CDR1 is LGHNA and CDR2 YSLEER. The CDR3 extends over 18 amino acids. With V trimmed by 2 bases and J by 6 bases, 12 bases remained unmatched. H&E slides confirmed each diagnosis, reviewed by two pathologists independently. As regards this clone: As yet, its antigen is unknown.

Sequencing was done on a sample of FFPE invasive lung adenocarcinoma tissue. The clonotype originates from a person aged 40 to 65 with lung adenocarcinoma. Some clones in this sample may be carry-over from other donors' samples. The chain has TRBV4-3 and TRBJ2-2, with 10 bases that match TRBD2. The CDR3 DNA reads TGCGCCAGCAGCCAACTACACGCCGGACTAGCGGAAGCCGGGGAGCTGTTTTTT. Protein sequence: CASSQLHAGLAEAGELFF.